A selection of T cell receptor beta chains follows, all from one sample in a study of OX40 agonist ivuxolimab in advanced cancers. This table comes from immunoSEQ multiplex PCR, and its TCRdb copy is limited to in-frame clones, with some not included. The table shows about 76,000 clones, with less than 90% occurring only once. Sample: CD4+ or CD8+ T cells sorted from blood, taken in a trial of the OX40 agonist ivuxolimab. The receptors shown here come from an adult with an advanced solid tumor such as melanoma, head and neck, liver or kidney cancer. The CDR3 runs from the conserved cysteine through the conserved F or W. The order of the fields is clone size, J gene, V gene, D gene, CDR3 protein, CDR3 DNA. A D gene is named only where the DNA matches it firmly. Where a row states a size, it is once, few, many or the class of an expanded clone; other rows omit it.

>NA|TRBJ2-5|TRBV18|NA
CASSERRGPQETQYF
TGTGCCAGCTCAGAACGGCGGGGACCTCAAGAGACCCAGTACTTC
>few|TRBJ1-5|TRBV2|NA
CASSEEGSGNQPQHF
TGTGCCAGCAGTGAGGAGGGTTCGGGCAATCAGCCCCAGCATTTT
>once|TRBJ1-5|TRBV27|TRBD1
CASSLSGGGSNQPQHF
TGTGCCAGCAGTTTATCAGGGGGCGGGAGCAATCAGCCCCAGCATTTT
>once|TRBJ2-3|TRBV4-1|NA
CASSQVAGISTDTQYF
TGCGCCAGCAGCCAAGTTGCGGGGATTAGCACAGATACGCAGTATTTT
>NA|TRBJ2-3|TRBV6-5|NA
CASRPTLASTDTQYF
TGTGCCAGCAGACCCACACTAGCTAGCACAGATACGCAGTATTTT
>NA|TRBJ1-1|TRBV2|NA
CASTRRTLNTEAFF
TGTGCCAGCACCCGACGGACTTTAAACACTGAAGCTTTCTTT
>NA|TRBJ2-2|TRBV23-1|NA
CASSLSGDPRELFF
TGCGCCAGCAGTCTCTCTGGGGACCCCCGGGAGCTGTTTTTT
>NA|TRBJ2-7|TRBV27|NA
CASSLRFSYEQYF
TGTGCCAGCAGTCTAAGGTTCTCCTACGAGCAGTACTTC
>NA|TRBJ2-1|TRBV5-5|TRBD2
CASSLAPLAGGKFSYNEQFF
TGTGCCAGCAGCTTGGCCCCACTAGCGGGGGGGAAATTCTCCTACAATGAGCAGTTCTTC
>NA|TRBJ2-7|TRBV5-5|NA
CASSFIMGSYEQYF
TGTGCCAGCAGTTTTATCATGGGCTCCTACGAGCAGTACTTC
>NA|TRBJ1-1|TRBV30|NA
CAWSRREYTEAFF
TGTGCCTGGAGTCGGCGCGAGTACACTGAAGCCTTCTTT
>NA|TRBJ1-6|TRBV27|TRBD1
CASRRPGQGNSPLHF
TGTGCCAGCAGGCGGCCGGGACAGGGCAATTCACCCCTCCACTTT
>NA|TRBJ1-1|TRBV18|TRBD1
CASSPPGRGRGTEAFF
TGTGCCAGCTCACCACCGGGGAGGGGGCGAGGCACTGAAGCTTTCTTT
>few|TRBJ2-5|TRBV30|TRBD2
CAWKGWLAGVSETQYF
TGTGCCTGGAAAGGATGGCTAGCGGGAGTTTCAGAGACCCAGTACTTC
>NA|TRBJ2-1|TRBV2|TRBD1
CASSLDRSSYNEQFF
TGTGCCAGCAGCCTGGACAGGAGCTCCTACAATGAGCAGTTCTTC
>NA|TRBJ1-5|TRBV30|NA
CAWGQSHSNQPQHF
TGTGCCTGGGGACAGAGTCATAGCAATCAGCCCCAGCATTTT
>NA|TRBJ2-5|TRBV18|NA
CASSPQETQYF
TGTGCCAGCTCACCACAAGAGACCCAGTACTTC
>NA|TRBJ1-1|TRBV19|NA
CASSIRGGRTEAFF
TGTGCCAGTAGTATCCGGGGGGGGAGGACTGAAGCTTTCTTT
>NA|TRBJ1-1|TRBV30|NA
CAWTLGLLNTEAFF
TGTGCCTGGACCCTGGGACTCTTGAACACTGAAGCTTTCTTT
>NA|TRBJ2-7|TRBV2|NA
CASTLRTFGYEQYF
TGTGCCAGCACCCTCCGGACATTTGGCTACGAGCAGTACTTC
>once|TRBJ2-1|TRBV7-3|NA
CASSLERSYNEQFF
TGTGCCAGCAGCTTAGAGCGCTCCTACAATGAGCAGTTCTTC
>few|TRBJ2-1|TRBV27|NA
CASSLRPEFTEQFF
TGTGCCAGCAGTTTACGGCCCGAGTTTACTGAGCAGTTCTTC
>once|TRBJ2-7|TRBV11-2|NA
CASSLEPESSYEQYF
TGTGCCAGCAGCTTAGAGCCCGAGAGCTCCTACGAGCAGTACTTC
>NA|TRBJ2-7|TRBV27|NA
CASRTPPGAFSYEQYF
TGTGCCAGCAGAACCCCCCCGGGGGCGTTCTCATACGAGCAGTACTTC
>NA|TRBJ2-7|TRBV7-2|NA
CASSPSLWGYEQYF
TGTGCCAGCAGCCCTAGCCTGTGGGGGTACGAGCAGTACTTC